This TCR beta chain was captured in a study of blood T cell repertoires in COVID-19. Deletions cut 0 bases from V and 4 bases from J, with 9 bases between. The CDR3 extends over 14 amino acids. CDR1 WSHSY and CDR2 SAAADI come from the germline V gene. Sequencing used immunoSEQ multiplex PCR; TCRdb keeps in-frame clones, though not all of them. The sample has about 210,000 clones; approximately 87% are singletons. The TCR was taken from a man aged 55 to 70 who had recovered from COVID-19. The sample was peripheral blood. The chain uses TRBV10-2 and TRBJ1-2; no clear D. CDR3 loop: CASSESNAVYGYTF. DNA for the CDR3: TGCGCCAGCAGTGAGTCGAATGCGGTCTATGGCTACACCTTC.